These 21 T cell receptor beta chains originate from one sample sequenced in a study of T cells in localized non-small cell lung cancer. Sequencing was performed with immunoSEQ multiplex PCR; in TCRdb, only in-frame clones are kept and a portion is missing. The sample lists 50,000 or so clones, about four fifths occurring once. The material sequenced was peripheral blood, taken before any cancer treatment. These receptors all come from a female donor older than 55 with stage II squamous cell lung carcinoma.

This clone was detected a few times. The genes are TRBV7-6 and TRBJ2-1, with 9 bases fitting TRBD1. The J segment lost 6 bases and the V segment lost 0 bases, leaving 6 bases of the junction unmatched. This CDR3 spans 16 amino acids. The germline V gene encodes CDR1 SGHVS and CDR2 FNYEAQ. The CDR3 here is CASSLAGQGRANEQFF. The CDR3 bases are TGTGCCAGCAGCTTAGCGGGACAGGGTAGGGCCAATGAGCAGTTCTTC.

The rearrangement links TRBV7-9 to TRBJ1-2; D uncertain. The germline V and J ends were trimmed by 3 bases and 1 base, with 9 bases remaining between them. CDR3 length: 14 amino acids. The germline V gene encodes CDR1 SEHNR and CDR2 FQNEAQ (reference sequence). This CDR3 is CASSLTEVNYGYTF. The CDR3 DNA reads as TGTGCCAGCAGCTTGACCGAAGTTAACTATGGCTACACCTTC.

CDR3 in DNA: TGCAGCGGGGGGGGCTTGAACACTGAAGCTTTCTTT. Protein: CSGGGLNTEAFF. This chain links TRBV29-1 with TRBJ1-1; possibly TRBD1 for D (6 bases). Germline V gene data show CDR1 as SQVTM and CDR2 as ANQGSEA. V was clipped by 7 bases and J by 0 bases, with 9 bases between them. The CDR3 spans 12 residues.

V and J are TRBV4-3 and TRBJ1-1, with 10 nucleotides matching TRBD1. Looked up from germline, CDR1 is LGHNA and CDR2 is YSLEER. With V trimmed by 2 bases and J by 1 base, 16 bases remained unmatched. CDR3 length: 20 amino acids. The CDR3 region is CASSQSITSVTGGKNTEAFF. The DNA of the CDR3 is TGCGCCAGCAGCCAATCTATAACTTCCGTGACAGGGGGCAAGAACACTGAAGCTTTCTTT.

This chain connects TRBV19 to TRBJ1-1; D may be TRBD1 (6 bases). The germline gives CDR1 LNHDA, CDR2 SQIVND (reference sequence). Trimming removed 5 bases from V and 5 bases from J, with 12 bases in between. The CDR3 covers 13 residues. The CDR3 reads CASSSRGRTEAFF. The CDR3 DNA reads as TGTGCCAGTAGTTCCAGGGGTAGAACTGAAGCTTTCTTT.

This clone was counted a few times. The gene calls are TRBV7-8 and TRBJ1-1, with D possibly being TRBD1 (6 bases). This CDR3 has 15 residues. The V and J ends lost 7 bases and 1 base respectively, with 16 bases between them. Germline V gives CDR1 SGHVS, CDR2 FQNEAQ. The CDR3 loop is CASTLNRAENTEAFF. The CDR3 nucleotides are TGTGCCAGCACCTTGAACAGGGCCGAGAACACTGAAGCTTTCTTT.

Worth noting for this clone: Other DNA variants within this sample encode the same CDR3. The CDR3 is CASSLALGSSGEQYF. Written as DNA, the CDR3 is TGTGCCAGCAGCTTAGCGCTTGGGAGCTCCGGCGAGCAGTACTTC. The chain links TRBV7-9 to TRBJ2-7, with a tentative D call TRBD2 (5 bases). Germline CDR1 is SEHNR and CDR2 is FQNEAQ (reference sequence). This CDR3 region has 15 residues. The V and J ends lost 0 bases and 6 bases respectively, with 15 bases between them.

The chain has TRBV5-1 and TRBJ1-6; 8 nucleotides match TRBD1. This CDR3 has 18 residues. Per the germline V gene, CDR1 is SGHRS and CDR2 is YFSETQ. Trimming removed 4 bases from V and 9 bases from J; junction bases left unmatched: 18. This CDR3 is CASSPNVGGTGQSSPLHF. In nucleotides, the CDR3 is TGCGCCAGCAGCCCGAACGTGGGGGGGACAGGACAAAGTTCACCCCTCCACTTT.

The chain uses TRBV14 and TRBJ2-5; D is possibly TRBD1 (6 bases). CDR3 length equals 11 residues. In germline, CDR1 is SGHDN, CDR2 FVKESK. V lost 3 bases and J lost 7, with 6 bases in between. The CDR3 bases are TGTGCCAGCAGCCAGACAGGGACCCAGTACTTC. It is translated as CASSQTGTQYF.

The rearrangement links TRBV7-9 to TRBJ1-6, with D possibly TRBD1 on 5 matching bases. The CDR3 totals 15 residues. The germline CDR1 and CDR2 sequences are SEHNR and FQNEAQ (reference sequence). Trimming took 1 base from V and 7 from J, leaving 11 bases between them. The CDR3 spells CASSLVGDLNSPLHF. Here the CDR3 DNA reads TGTGCCAGCAGCTTAGTCGGGGACTTGAATTCACCCCTCCACTTT.

The gene calls are TRBV2 and TRBJ2-3, with a possible D match to TRBD1 (6 bases). The V gene lost 6 bases and the J gene lost 0 bases, with 19 bases spanning the gap. The CDR3 consists of 17 residues. Per the germline V gene, CDR1 is SNHLY and CDR2 is FYNNEI. CDR3 bases: TGTGCCAGCAGCAATCTTGGGGTGGGGGCGAGCACAGATACGCAGTATTTT. Protein: CASSNLGVGASTDTQYF. Filled out from reference TRBV2 and TRBJ2-3, the complete variable domain reads EPEVTQTPSHQVTQMGQEVILRCVPISNHLYFYWYRQILGQKVEFLVSFYNNEISEKSEIFDDQFSVERPDGSNFTLKIRSTKLEDSAMYFCASSNLGVGASTDTQYFGPGTRLTVL.

The chain carries TRBV2 and TRBJ2-1; 7 bases are a match to TRBD2. Per the germline V gene, CDR1 is SNHLY and CDR2 is FYNNEI. The V segment lost 10 bases and the J segment 1 base; nucleotides outside the gene matches: 7. The CDR3 has 14 amino acids. The CDR3 reads CATTSGASYNEQFF. The CDR3 nucleotides read TGTGCCACCACAAGCGGGGCATCCTACAATGAGCAGTTCTTC.

This chain joins TRBV7-6 and TRBJ1-5; D is ambiguous. Between the trimmed V and J ends, which lost 1 base and 6 bases, there was a span of 13 bases. Germline V gene lookup returns CDR1 SGHVS and CDR2 FNYEAQ. This CDR3 comprises 15 residues. In DNA form, the CDR3 reads TGTGCCAGCAGCTTAGAGGTGGGAGGCCGTCAGCCCCAGCATTTT. Translating it yields CASSLEVGGRQPQHF.

This clone was seen a single time. The rearrangement links TRBV29-1 to TRBJ1-4; 10 bases match TRBD1. The germline V gene encodes CDR1 SQVTM and CDR2 ANQGSEA. Germline trimming cut 0 bases from V and 11 bases from J; bases unmatched to any gene: 9. The CDR3 has 15 amino acids. The DNA for the CDR3 is TGCAGCGTTGAAGATCGGGGACAGGGGTTGGAGAAACTGTTTTTT. Amino acids: CSVEDRGQGLEKLFF.

CDR3 amino acids: CASSPGTGFEKLFF. For the CDR3, the DNA is TGTGCCAGCAGCCCCGGGACAGGGTTCGAAAAACTGTTTTTT. The genes are TRBV13 and TRBJ1-4, with 9 positions matching TRBD1. Germline CDR1 PRHDT, CDR2 FYEKMQ (reference sequence). The length of the CDR3 is 14 residues. The junction had 6 bases not matched to a gene; V was cut back by 5 bases and J by 8 bases.

The chain links TRBV15 to TRBJ1-1; D gene unclear. V was trimmed by 0 bases and J by 11 bases, leaving 13 bases between them. CDR1 and CDR2 (germline): LNHNV, YYDKDF (reference sequence). The CDR3 is 13 amino acids. The CDR3 sequence is CATSRDPGSRAFF. The CDR3, as DNA: TGTGCCACCAGCAGAGATCCCGGGAGTAGGGCTTTCTTT.

The rearrangement links TRBV9 to TRBJ2-3, with TRBD2 as a possible D gene (5 bases). Trimming took off 1 base at V and 1 base at J, with 13 bases between the two ends. The germline gives CDR1 SGDLS, CDR2 YYNGEE. This CDR3 has 16 residues. CDR3 sequence: CASSVLGGGGTDTQYF. The CDR3 DNA follows: TGTGCCAGCAGCGTACTAGGAGGCGGCGGCACAGATACGCAGTATTTT.

V and J are TRBV6-5 and TRBJ2-7; 7 nucleotides line up with TRBD2. The CDR3 has 14 residues. CDR1 MNHEY and CDR2 SVGAGI come from the germline V gene. The V segment lost 7 bases and the J segment 2 bases; nucleotides outside the gene matches: 8. CDR3 sequence (DNA): TGTGCCAGCATCGATAAGCGGGACGCCTACGAGCAGTACTTC. This codes for CASIDKRDAYEQYF.

The V gene is TRBV6-5, the J gene TRBJ2-7; D not resolved. The CDR3 is 14 amino acids. Trimming removed 2 bases from V and 0 bases from J, with 8 bases in between. The germline gives CDR1 MNHEY, CDR2 SVGAGI. The CDR3 region has the DNA TGTGCCAGCAGTTACAGAACTTTCTCCTACGAGCAGTACTTC. Its translation is CASSYRTFSYEQYF.

This chain uses TRBV2 with TRBJ1-2, with TRBD1 as a possible D gene (5 bases). The CDR3 covers 14 residues. Germline V CDR1 and CDR2: SNHLY, FYNNEI. V lost 2 bases, J lost 3 bases, and 10 bases lay in between. CDR3 DNA sequence: TGTGCCAGCAGTGAATTCCGGGGGGACTATGGCTACACCTTC. Its translation: CASSEFRGDYGYTF.

The rearrangement uses TRBV2 and TRBJ2-3, with 12 bases identical to TRBD2. This CDR3 contains 17 residues. V gave up 5 bases and J gave up 8 bases; unmatched junction bases: 14. Germline values: CDR1 SNHLY, CDR2 FYNNEI. The CDR3 DNA is TGTGCCAGCAGTACCGATCCCCCTGGACTAGCGGGGAGTACGCAGTATTTT. Its protein product is CASSTDPPGLAGSTQYF.